The next 8 T cell receptor beta chains were all read from a single sample in a study of human thymus T cells. This table comes from immunoSEQ multiplex PCR, and its TCRdb copy is limited to in-frame clones, with some not included. The sample has some 130,000 clones; around 95% are singletons. Resected material from corrective heart surgery provided the thymus tissue analysed. Sequencing was carried out using thymus tissue. The receptors stem from a boy in the first two years of life with a congenital heart defect but otherwise immunologically healthy.

The chain recombines TRBV30 with TRBJ1-1; 8 bases line up with TRBD1. CDR1 and CDR2 (germline): GTSNPN, SVGIG (reference sequence). Trimming at V came to 6 bases and at J to 3 bases, leaving 15 bases not matched to a gene. CDR3 size: 16 residues. CDR3 loop: CACITGTGGQDTEAFF. For the CDR3, the DNA is TGTGCCTGTATTACCGGGACAGGAGGTCAAGACACTGAAGCTTTCTTT.

V usage is TRBV5-8 and J usage is TRBJ1-1; 7 bases line up with TRBD1. The V and J ends lost 2 bases and 5 bases, in that order; junction bases with no gene match: 15. The CDR3 runs 17 residues. Germline CDR1 is SGHTS and CDR2 is YDEGEE. The CDR3 protein is CASSFMPRRGRWTEAFF. The CDR3 DNA reads TGTGCCAGCAGCTTTATGCCGCGGAGGGGGCGATGGACTGAAGCTTTCTTT.

The chain couples TRBV7-9 to TRBJ2-1; possible D gene TRBD1, 5 bases. Germline-derived CDR1 and CDR2 are SEHNR and FQNEAQ (reference sequence). The CDR3 extends over 15 amino acids. With 0 bases removed from V and 3 bases from J, the gap between germline ends came to 9 bases. The CDR3 loop is CASSLARDFYNEQFF. The DNA for the CDR3 is TGTGCCAGCAGCTTAGCCAGGGATTTCTACAATGAGCAGTTCTTC.

J is TRBJ2-1 and V is TRBV6-1; 9 nucleotides match TRBD2. In germline, CDR1 is MNHNS, CDR2 SASEGT. The CDR3 runs 14 residues. The V and J ends lost 5 bases and 10 bases, in that order; junction bases with no gene match: 9. The CDR3 DNA is TGTGCCAGCAGTCCTCTAGCGGGGCATGGAGAGCAGTTCTTC. This encodes CASSPLAGHGEQFF.

The chain joins TRBV7-2 to TRBJ2-7, with D possibly being TRBD1 (5 bases). The CDR3 is 15 residues long. Per the germline V gene, CDR1 is SGHTA and CDR2 is FQGNSA. The V end was cut by 1 base, the J end by 3 bases, with 13 bases between. This CDR3 reads CASSLGREIFYEQYF. CDR3 nucleotides: TGTGCCAGCAGCTTAGGCAGGGAAATATTCTACGAGCAGTACTTC.

The chain carries TRBV2 and TRBJ1-1; D not resolved. The CDR3 is 14 amino acids. Between the trimmed V and J ends, which lost 6 bases and 0 bases, there was a span of 11 bases. Germline-derived CDR1 and CDR2 are SNHLY and FYNNEI. As DNA, the CDR3 is TGTGCCAGCAGGGGAGGACGGATGAACACTGAAGCTTTCTTT. The encoded protein is CASRGGRMNTEAFF.

The V and J genes are TRBV7-9 and TRBJ1-1, with 10 bases that match TRBD1. Germline values: CDR1 SEHNR, CDR2 FQNEAQ (reference sequence). The CDR3 totals 14 residues. V was pared by 5 bases and J by 5 bases, with 5 bases of the junction left unmatched. The CDR3 here is CASSRDRGRTEAFF. DNA for the CDR3: TGTGCCAGCAGCCGCGACAGGGGGCGTACTGAAGCTTTCTTT.

The chain has TRBV10-3 and TRBJ2-5; either TRBD1 or TRBD2 may fit D (6 bases each). The CDR3 totals 15 residues. The ends were cut back, 0 bases at V and 5 bases at J, with 13 bases in the middle. Germline V CDR1 and CDR2: ENHRY, SYGVKD. CDR3 sequence: CAISESRGAPETQYF. CDR3 nucleotides: TGTGCCATCAGTGAGTCGAGGGGGGCCCCGGAGACCCAGTACTTC.